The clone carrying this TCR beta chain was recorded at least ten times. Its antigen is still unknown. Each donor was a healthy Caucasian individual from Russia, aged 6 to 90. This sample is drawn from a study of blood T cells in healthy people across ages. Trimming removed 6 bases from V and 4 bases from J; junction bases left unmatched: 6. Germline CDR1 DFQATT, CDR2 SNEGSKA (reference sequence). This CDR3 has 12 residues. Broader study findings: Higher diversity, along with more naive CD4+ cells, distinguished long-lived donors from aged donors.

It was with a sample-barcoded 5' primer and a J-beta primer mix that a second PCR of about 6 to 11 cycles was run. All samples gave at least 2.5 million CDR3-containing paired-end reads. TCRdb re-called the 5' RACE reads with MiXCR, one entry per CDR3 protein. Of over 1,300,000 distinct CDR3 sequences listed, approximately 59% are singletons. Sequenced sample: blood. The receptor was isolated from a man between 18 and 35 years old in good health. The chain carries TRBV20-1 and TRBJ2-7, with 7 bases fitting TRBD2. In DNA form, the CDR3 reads TGCAGTGCGGGGGACTATACTTACGAGCAGTACTTC. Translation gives CSAGDYTYEQYF.